What follows are 15 T cell receptor beta chains derived from one specimen sequenced in a study of blood T cells in healthy people across ages (dated by TCRdb to between 2014 and 2017). Receptors were amplified or captured by 5' RACE. This sample was sequenced with an Illumina HiSeq 2500. A second PCR of roughly 7 to 11 cycles was run with a J-beta primer mix and a sample-barcoded 5' primer. In-frame beta chains were kept once TCRdb had trimmed the public reads at Q25 with fastp and called clones with MiXCR. Identical CDR3 protein sequences are pooled into one entry, listed with their most common genes and DNA. This sample has approximately 900,000 distinct CDR3 sequences in its table, and about 44% of those were observed once. The ten largest clones capture about an eighth of the sample. Sequenced sample: blood. The receptors were sampled from a man between 25 and 39 years old in good health.

This clonotype occurred a few times. The rearrangement joins TRBV4-3 to TRBJ1-1; 12 nucleotides agree with TRBD1. Germline V lookup: CDR1 LGHNA, CDR2 YSLEER. CDR3 length: 14 residues. The ends lost 11 bases at V and 5 bases at J; junction bases unmatched: 9. The CDR3 loop is CASRDRGPRTEAFF. CDR3 coding DNA: TGCGCCTCCCGGGACAGGGGGCCGAGGACTGAAGCTTTCTTT.

This chain links TRBV6-6 with TRBJ1-5, with D possibly being TRBD1 (5 bases). The CDR3 loop spans 15 amino acids. Germline CDR1 MNHNY, CDR2 SVGAGI (reference sequence). Trimming took 6 bases from V and 3 from J, leaving 15 bases between them. CDR3: CASSQLQEYNQPQHF. As DNA, the CDR3 is TGTGCCAGCAGCCAACTACAGGAGTACAATCAGCCCCAGCATTTT.

The rearrangement links TRBV20-1 to TRBJ2-7, with a possible D match to TRBD1 (6 bases). The germline gives CDR1 DFQATT, CDR2 SNEGSKA (reference sequence). With 0 bases removed from V and 0 bases from J, the gap between germline ends came to 18 bases. This CDR3 comprises 17 residues. The CDR3 here is CSAREWKQGPPSYEQYF. Written as DNA, the CDR3 is TGCAGTGCTAGAGAATGGAAGCAGGGGCCGCCCTCCTACGAGCAGTACTTC.

V usage is TRBV15 and J usage is TRBJ2-7, with 7 bases identical to TRBD2. Germline CDR1 and CDR2: LNHNV and YYDKDF (reference sequence). This CDR3 contains 14 residues. V lost 5 bases and J lost 7; bases outside the gene matches: 11. CDR3 sequence reads: CATSHRSSGNEQYF. The CDR3 DNA follows: TGTGCCACCAGCCACCGATCTAGCGGCAATGAGCAGTACTTC.

This clonotype was picked up many times. V is TRBV2 and J is TRBJ2-3; D unresolved. Deletions cut 0 bases from V and 7 bases from J, with 8 bases between. The germline CDR1 and CDR2 sequences are SNHLY and FYNNEI. The CDR3 sequence is 13 residues long. Here the CDR3 DNA reads TGTGCCAGCAGTGAAGCGTCGGCCAATACGCAGTATTTT. Its protein is CASSEASANTQYF. Variable domain in full (rest from reference TRBV2 and TRBJ2-3): EPEVTQTPSHQVTQMGQEVILRCVPISNHLYFYWYRQILGQKVEFLVSFYNNEISEKSEIFDDQFSVERPDGSNFTLKIRSTKLEDSAMYFCASSEASANTQYFGPGTRLTVL.

This clonotype has a count of ten or more. The chain uses TRBV2 and TRBJ2-5; no firm D call. The germline gives CDR1 SNHLY, CDR2 FYNNEI. This CDR3 is 9 amino acids long. The V gene lost 8 bases and the J gene lost 5 bases, with 3 bases spanning the gap. CDR3: CASGETQYF. The CDR3 DNA reads TGTGCCAGCGGGGAGACCCAGTACTTC.

This clonotype was counted between two and nine times. The chain couples TRBV28 to TRBJ2-7, with 7 bases lining up with TRBD1. V lost 5 bases, J lost 0 bases, and 7 bases stayed unmatched. From germline, CDR1 is MDHEN and CDR2 SYDVKM. The CDR3 has 15 residues. CDR3 residues: CASSVIDRDSYEQYF. The DNA for the CDR3 is TGTGCCAGCAGTGTGATTGACAGGGACTCCTACGAGCAGTACTTC.

The V call is TRBV4-1, the J call TRBJ2-7, with 8 bases fitting TRBD2. The CDR3 extends over 15 amino acids. Germline CDR1 reads MGHRA; CDR2 reads YSYEKL. The J segment lost 3 bases and the V segment lost 0 bases, leaving 4 bases of the junction unmatched. CDR3 in DNA: TGCGCCAGCAGCCAAGAGCGGCTAGCGGGCTACGAGCAGTACTTC. It translates to CASSQERLAGYEQYF.

This rearrangement joins TRBV6-1 to TRBJ2-7; D is perhaps TRBD1 or TRBD2 (7 bases each). CDR1 and CDR2 from the germline V gene are MNHNS and SASEGT. V gave up 11 bases and J gave up 6 bases, with 23 bases separating them. The CDR3 is made up of 14 amino acids. The CDR3 bases are TGTGCCTGCACAGTCAAGGCAGGGGGGGTCGAGCAGTACTTC. Residues: CACTVKAGGVEQYF.

The chain combines TRBV18 with TRBJ2-3, with D possibly matching TRBD1 (5 bases). Trimming removed 3 bases from V and 1 base from J, with 11 bases in between. CDR1 and CDR2 from the germline V gene are KGHSH and LQKENI. The CDR3 has 15 amino acids. CDR3 in amino acids: CASSPATARTDTQYF. CDR3 nucleotides: TGTGCCAGCTCACCCGCGACAGCTCGCACAGATACGCAGTATTTT. The whole variable domain, remainder taken from reference TRBV18 and TRBJ2-3, is NAGVMQNPRHLVRRRGQEARLRCSPMKGHSHVYWYRQLPEEGLKFMVYLQKENIIDESGMPKERFSAEFPKEGPSILRIQQVVRGDSAAYFCASSPATARTDTQYFGPGTRLTVL.

This clonotype showed up just a few times. The genes are TRBV7-2 and TRBJ1-5; weak D call: TRBD1 (5 bases). Germline V CDR1 and CDR2: SGHTA, FQGNSA. The CDR3 sequence is 15 residues long. V lost 0 bases to trimming and J lost 3 bases, with 9 bases between them. The CDR3 region has the DNA TGTGCCAGCAGCTTAGCTGGGGGGATCAATCAGCCCCAGCATTTT. This sequence encodes CASSLAGGINQPQHF.

The chain uses TRBV5-6 and TRBJ2-3; weak D call: TRBD1 (5 bases). The CDR3 is 14 amino acids. Trimming removed 5 bases at V and 1 base at J, with 11 bases between. Germline CDR1 SGHDT, CDR2 YYEEEE. In DNA, the CDR3 is TGTGCCAGCAGTTACCAAGGGGGCACAGATACGCAGTATTTT. Encoded protein: CASSYQGGTDTQYF.

The rearrangement uses TRBV7-9 and TRBJ1-2; maybe TRBD1 (6 bases). CDR1 and CDR2 from the germline V gene are SEHNR and FQNEAQ (reference sequence). The length of the CDR3 is 16 residues. Trimming shortened V by 5 bases and J by 0 bases, and 16 bases separated the two germline ends. The CDR3 protein is CASSEIRQATNYGYTF. The CDR3 DNA reads as TGTGCCAGCAGCGAAATCAGACAGGCCACTAACTATGGCTACACCTTC.

CDR3 region: CASSLPGGPLNTDTQYF. CDR3 coding DNA: TGTGCCAGCAGCTTGCCAGGGGGACCTCTGAACACAGATACGCAGTATTTT. The rearrangement uses TRBV7-9 and TRBJ2-3, with 7 bases that match TRBD1. The CDR3 length is 17 residues. The germline V gene encodes CDR1 SEHNR and CDR2 FQNEAQ (reference sequence). V lost 3 bases to trimming and J lost 2 bases; unmatched junction nucleotides: 11.

V is TRBV28 and J is TRBJ2-5; a weak D match, TRBD1 (5 bases). Looked up from germline, CDR1 is MDHEN and CDR2 is SYDVKM. This CDR3 has 13 residues. Trimming took 8 bases from V and 11 from J, leaving 21 bases between them. The chain's CDR3 is CASRQGSFVEQYF. The CDR3 DNA is TGTGCCAGCCGTCAGGGATCCTTCGTTGAGCAGTACTTC.